These 17 T cell receptor beta chains originate from one sample sequenced in a study of T cells in Graves' hyperthyroidism and ophthalmopathy. TCR beta CDR3 sequences were amplified from RNA transcripts. Initially, a first-round RT-PCR of the TCR CDR3 employed the HTBI primer set. Using its own MiXCR run on the multiplex PCR reads, TCRdb lists one record per CDR3 protein. The table has around 420,000 distinct CDR3 sequences, less than 20% seen once. The sample was blood. The receptors originated from a woman aged 18-29 years with Graves' hyperthyroidism.

This clonotype came up a few times. V and J are TRBV19 and TRBJ2-7; weak D call: TRBD1 (5 bases). The germline gives CDR1 LNHDA, CDR2 SQIVND (reference sequence). The CDR3 extends over 14 amino acids. V lost 5 bases and J 0 bases, leaving 11 bases between the germline ends. Written as DNA, the CDR3 is TGTGCCAGTAGTCGACAGCCAACCTCCTACGAGCAGTACTTC. Translating it yields CASSRQPTSYEQYF.

This clonotype came up many times. The chain combines TRBV20-1 with TRBJ1-5, with D hard to call. V lost 2 bases and J lost 5, with 10 bases in between. This CDR3 spans 13 amino acids. From germline, CDR1 is DFQATT and CDR2 SNEGSKA (reference sequence). CDR3 in DNA: TGCAGTGCTAGACTTAACTCGTATCAGCCCCAGCATTTT. Protein product: CSARLNSYQPQHF.

The V and J genes are TRBV12-3 or TRBV12-4 and TRBJ2-5; D is undetermined. This CDR3 comprises 15 residues. Trimming removed 3 bases at V and 4 bases at J, with 15 bases between. The CDR3 coding sequence is TGTGCCAGCAGTTTTCTACGAGGAACGGGAGAGACCCAGTACTTC. The encoded protein is CASSFLRGTGETQYF.

Points on this clonotype: The junction shows a germline mismatch at one end, possibly a read error. The rearrangement links TRBV28 to TRBJ2-7; TRBD1 or TRBD2 may be the D gene (5 bases each). CDR3 size: 14 residues. In germline, CDR1 is MDHEN, CDR2 SYDVKM. The CDR3 loop reads CASSAARGGYGQYF. CDR3 bases: TGTGCCAGCAGTGCGGCAAGGGGCGGGTACGGGCAGTACTTC.

The genes are TRBV19 and TRBJ2-5; possibly TRBD1 for D (6 bases). Trimming took 1 base from V and 1 from J, leaving 13 bases between them. The CDR3 runs 16 residues. Germline lookup yields CDR1 LNHDA and CDR2 SQIVND (reference sequence). The CDR3 sequence is CASSIGGGHRQETQYF. CDR3 in DNA: TGTGCCAGTAGTATAGGAGGGGGACACCGCCAAGAGACCCAGTACTTC.

The sample holds one count of this clonotype. The chain recombines TRBV19 with TRBJ2-1; TRBD2 is a possible D gene (6 bases). CDR1 and CDR2 from the germline V gene are LNHDA and SQIVND (reference sequence). Trimming pared 5 bases from V and 12 bases from J, leaving 14 bases between. There are 12 residues in the CDR3. CDR3 bases: TGTGCCAGTAGTGGGGGGACCTCCCTGCAGTTCTTC. Translated, it gives CASSGGTSLQFF. The full variable domain, completed using reference TRBV19 and TRBJ2-1, is DGGITQSPKYLFRKEGQNVTLSCEQNLNHDAMYWYRQDPGQGLRLIYYSQIVNDFQKGDIAEGYSVSREKKESFPLTVTSAQKNPTAFYLCASSGGTSLQFFGPGTRLTVL.

The chain carries TRBV20-1 and TRBJ1-5, with TRBD1 matching 7 bases. The V gene's germline CDR1 is DFQATT and CDR2 SNEGSKA (reference sequence). This CDR3 has 18 amino acids. With V trimmed by 6 bases and J by 5 bases, 22 bases remained unmatched. The CDR3 sequence: CSASTIQIGTVADQPQHF. CDR3 nucleotide sequence: TGCAGTGCCAGCACCATCCAAATCGGGACAGTTGCCGATCAGCCCCAGCATTTT.

The sample holds a few counts of this clonotype. The V and J genes are TRBV6-5 and TRBJ1-2; D is perhaps TRBD1 (5 bases). CDR1 is MNHEY and CDR2 is SVGAGI in the germline V gene. The CDR3 consists of 15 residues. Trimming removed 1 base at V and 3 bases at J, with 12 bases between. The CDR3 loop is CASSYFSGQDYGYTF. The CDR3 DNA reads TGTGCCAGCAGTTACTTTTCCGGACAAGACTATGGCTACACCTTC.

This clonotype was detected only a few times. The genes are TRBV7-9 and TRBJ2-3; D is uncertain. This CDR3 spans 12 amino acids. With 5 bases removed from V and 6 bases from J, the gap between germline ends came to 9 bases. The V gene's germline CDR1 is SEHNR and CDR2 FQNEAQ (reference sequence). The CDR3 nucleotides are TGTGCCAGCAGCCCCGGATCCGATACGCAGTATTTT. It translates to CASSPGSDTQYF.

The rearrangement uses TRBV29-1 and TRBJ1-2; D is ambiguous. The V end lost 4 bases, the J end lost 8 bases, and 14 bases lay between the germline ends. This CDR3 spans 12 amino acids. The germline CDR1 and CDR2 sequences are SQVTM and ANQGSEA. The CDR3 is CSVVSGRDGYTF. DNA of the CDR3: TGCAGCGTTGTTTCCGGAAGAGACGGCTACACCTTC. Variable domain in full (rest from reference TRBV29-1 and TRBJ1-2): SAVISQKPSRDICQRGTSLTIQCQVDSQVTMMFWYRQQPGQSLTLIATANQGSEATYESGFVIDKFPISRPNLTFSTLTVSNMSPEDSSIYLCSVVSGRDGYTFGSGTRLTVV.

This clonotype showed up many times. The rearrangement uses TRBV28 and TRBJ2-4; the D is unclear. V lost 6 bases and J 1 base, leaving 4 bases between the germline ends. Per the germline V gene, CDR1 is MDHEN and CDR2 is SYDVKM. This CDR3 has 12 amino acids. The CDR3: CASSPAKNIQYF. Here the CDR3 DNA reads TGTGCCAGCAGCCCGGCCAAAAACATTCAGTACTTC.

The table lists this clonotype with a few counts. CDR3 loop: CASSRAVGTYSNQPQHF. CDR3 bases: TGTGCCAGCAGCAGGGCGGTTGGGACCTATAGCAATCAGCCCCAGCATTTT. The rearrangement uses TRBV5-8 and TRBJ1-5, with D perhaps TRBD1 (5 bases). V lost 4 bases, J lost 0 bases, and 17 bases lay in between. This CDR3 spans 17 amino acids. Per the germline V gene, CDR1 is SGHTS and CDR2 is YDEGEE.

The V call is TRBV28, the J call TRBJ2-7, with 7 bases matching TRBD2. CDR1 is MDHEN, CDR2 SYDVKM, per germline. V gave up 6 bases and J gave up 3 bases; unmatched junction bases: 14. The CDR3 extends over 16 amino acids. As DNA, the CDR3 is TGTGCCAGCAGATCATCCGGGACGGGAGGAAGCTACGAGCAGTACTTC. Residues: CASRSSGTGGSYEQYF. The variable domain in full, with the rest retrieved from reference TRBV28 and TRBJ2-7, is DVKVTQSSRYLVKRTGEKVFLECVQDMDHENMFWYRQDPGLGLRLIYFSYDVKMKEKGDIPEGYSVSREKKERFSLILESASTNQTSMYLCASRSSGTGGSYEQYFGPGTRLTVT.

This clonotype came up many times. The rearrangement uses TRBV15 and TRBJ2-3; no clear D. This CDR3 spans 17 amino acids. Germline V CDR1 and CDR2: LNHNV, YYDKDF (reference sequence). Trimming took 1 base from V and 2 from J, leaving 16 bases between them. CDR3 region: CATSRVKTSRVTDTQYF. The CDR3 region has the DNA TGTGCCACCAGCAGAGTAAAAACCTCTCGGGTCACAGATACGCAGTATTTT.

This clonotype was observed at least ten times. The chain uses TRBV18 and TRBJ2-5; no reliable D call. The CDR3 is 11 residues long. Looked up from germline, CDR1 is KGHSH and CDR2 is LQKENI. Trimming took 4 bases from V and 2 from J, leaving 2 bases between them. CDR3 in amino acids: CASSRQETQYF. For the CDR3, the DNA is TGTGCCAGCTCACGACAAGAGACCCAGTACTTC. The full variable domain, its missing parts supplied by reference TRBV18 and TRBJ2-5, is NAGVMQNPRHLVRRRGQEARLRCSPMKGHSHVYWYRQLPEEGLKFMVYLQKENIIDESGMPKERFSAEFPKEGPSILRIQQVVRGDSAAYFCASSRQETQYFGPGTRLLVL.

The table lists this clonotype with many counts. This sequence joins TRBV7-8 and TRBJ2-1, with 9 bases aligning to TRBD1. There are 15 residues in the CDR3. V was clipped by 4 bases and J by 3 bases; unmatched bases: 4. Germline V gene data show CDR1 as SGHVS and CDR2 as FQNEAQ. CDR3 sequence (DNA): TGTGCCAGCAGCTCGGGACAGGGCGACTACAATGAGCAGTTCTTC. Translation gives CASSSGQGDYNEQFF.

The rearrangement joins TRBV6-1 to TRBJ1-2; no reliable D call. V lost 2 bases and J lost 4, with 14 bases in between. This CDR3 region has 15 residues. CDR1 is MNHNS and CDR2 is SASEGT in the germline V gene. The CDR3 sequence is CASSEYDISPYGYTF. In DNA form, the CDR3 reads TGTGCCAGCAGTGAATACGACATTAGCCCCTATGGCTACACCTTC.